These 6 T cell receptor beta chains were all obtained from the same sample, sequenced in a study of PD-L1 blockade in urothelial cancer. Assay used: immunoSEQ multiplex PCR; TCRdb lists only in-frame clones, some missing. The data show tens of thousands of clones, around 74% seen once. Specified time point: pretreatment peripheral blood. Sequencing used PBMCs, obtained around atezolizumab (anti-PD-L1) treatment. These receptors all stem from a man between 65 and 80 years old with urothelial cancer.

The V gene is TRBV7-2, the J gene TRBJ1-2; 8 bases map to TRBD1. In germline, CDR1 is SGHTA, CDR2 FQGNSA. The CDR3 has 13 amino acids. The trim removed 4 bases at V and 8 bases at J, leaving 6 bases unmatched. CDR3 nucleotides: TGTGCCAGCAGCTCTTGGACAGGGCGAGGCTACACCTTC. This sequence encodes CASSSWTGRGYTF.

CDR3 sequence (DNA): TGTGCCAGCAGTTCTACGGGACAGGGGGGATTGGAGACCCAGTACTTC. Encoded protein: CASSSTGQGGLETQYF. V usage is TRBV28 and J usage is TRBJ2-5; 11 bases map to TRBD1. Germline V CDR1 and CDR2: MDHEN, SYDVKM. The CDR3 loop spans 16 amino acids. The ends lost 4 bases at V and 5 bases at J; junction bases unmatched: 9.

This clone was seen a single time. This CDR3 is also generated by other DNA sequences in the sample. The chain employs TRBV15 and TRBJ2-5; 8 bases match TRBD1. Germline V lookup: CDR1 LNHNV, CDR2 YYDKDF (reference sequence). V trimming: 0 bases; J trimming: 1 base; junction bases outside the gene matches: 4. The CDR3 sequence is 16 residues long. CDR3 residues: CATSREGQGVQETQYF. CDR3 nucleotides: TGTGCCACCAGCAGAGAAGGACAGGGTGTCCAAGAGACCCAGTACTTC. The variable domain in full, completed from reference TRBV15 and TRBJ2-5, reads DAMVIQNPRYQVTQFGKPVTLSCSQTLNHNVMYWYQQKSSQAPKLLFHYYDKDFNNEADTPDNFQSRRPNTSFCFLDIRSPGLGDTAMYLCATSREGQGVQETQYFGPGTRLLVL.

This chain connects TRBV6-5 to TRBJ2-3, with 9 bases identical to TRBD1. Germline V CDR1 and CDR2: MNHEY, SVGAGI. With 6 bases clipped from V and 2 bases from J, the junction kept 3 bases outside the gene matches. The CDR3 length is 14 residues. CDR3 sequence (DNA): TGTGCCAGCAGGCGACAGGGGGACACAGATACGCAGTATTTT. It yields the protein CASRRQGDTDTQYF.

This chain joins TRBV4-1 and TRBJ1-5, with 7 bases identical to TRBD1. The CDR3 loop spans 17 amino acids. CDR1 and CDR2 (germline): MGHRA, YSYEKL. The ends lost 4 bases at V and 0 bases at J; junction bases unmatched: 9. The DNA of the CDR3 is TGCGCCAGCAGCCGCGGGACAGTGGGGAATAGCAATCAGCCCCAGCATTTT. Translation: CASSRGTVGNSNQPQHF.

The CDR3 sequence: CASSDQGQGNTEAFF. DNA for the CDR3: TGTGCCAGCAGTGATCAAGGACAGGGGAACACTGAAGCTTTCTTT. V is TRBV6-1 and J is TRBJ1-1; 8 positions match TRBD1. Germline loops: CDR1 MNHNS, CDR2 SASEGT. This CDR3 is built from 15 residues. J lost 1 base, V lost 3 bases, and 4 bases had no gene match.